The present entry profiles one TCR beta chain with its context. The data derive from a study of patients and donors after allogeneic stem cell transplantation. TCRdb recomputed calls from the RT-PCR reads with MiXCR, one row per CDR3 protein. The sample includes about 410,000 distinct CDR3 sequences, under 20% of them seen just once. The receptor comes from a human donor who was either an allogeneic HSCT recipient or a stem cell or donor lymphocyte infusion donor (not recorded which). It is not recorded whose cells these are; they may come from a transplant donor. Sequencing used blood, either unsorted or a sorted T cell fraction (not recorded which).

CDR3 sequence (DNA): TGCGCCAGCAGCGCGGGACAGGTCTCCTACGAGCAGTACTTC. Its protein product is CASSAGQVSYEQYF. The rearrangement links TRBV5-1 to TRBJ2-7, with 8 bases fitting TRBD1. CDR1 and CDR2 (germline): SGHRS, YFSETQ. The V gene end was trimmed by 4 bases and the J gene end by 0 bases; junction bases not matched to a gene: 3. The CDR3 runs 14 residues.